The rows below give T cell receptor beta chains drawn from one sample of a study of cytomegalovirus exposure and HLA in healthy donors. Clones were read by immunoSEQ multiplex PCR, and TCRdb kept only the in-frame ones, dropping some. The sample shows approximately 110,000 clones, around 72% of them seen only once. The sequencing input was PBMCs. The receptors come from a woman in her thirties or forties in good health and CMV-seropositive. Both conserved end residues are part of each CDR3. Each record gives: J gene, clone size, V gene, D gene, CDR3 protein, CDR3 DNA. D genes are given only for firm matches. Only part of the rows carry a size: once, few, many, or a class if the clone is expanded.

j_gene: TRBJ1-5; abundance: NA; v_gene: TRBV6-5; d_gene: TRBD1; CDR3aa: CASRDREDQPQHF; CDR3nt: TGTGCCAGCAGAGACAGGGAGGATCAGCCCCAGCATTTT
j_gene: TRBJ2-5; abundance: few; v_gene: TRBV7-9; d_gene: NA; CDR3aa: CASSLVSYQETQYF; CDR3nt: TGTGCCAGCAGCTTAGTTTCGTATCAAGAGACCCAGTACTTC
j_gene: TRBJ1-2; abundance: NA; v_gene: TRBV6-5; d_gene: TRBD1; CDR3aa: CASSYFGTGGDYGYTF; CDR3nt: TGTGCCAGCAGTTACTTTGGGACAGGGGGTGACTATGGCTACACCTTC
j_gene: TRBJ2-5; abundance: NA; v_gene: TRBV6-1; d_gene: TRBD1; CDR3aa: CASSWDREGETQYF; CDR3nt: TGTGCCAGCAGCTGGGACAGGGAGGGCGAGACCCAGTACTTC
j_gene: TRBJ2-5; abundance: few; v_gene: TRBV9; d_gene: NA; CDR3aa: CASSATGRETQYF; CDR3nt: TGTGCCAGCAGCGCGACAGGGAGGGAGACCCAGTACTTC
j_gene: TRBJ1-3; abundance: NA; v_gene: TRBV5-6; d_gene: NA; CDR3aa: CASSQQGSGNTIYF; CDR3nt: TGTGCCAGCAGCCAACAGGGCTCTGGAAACACCATATATTTT
j_gene: TRBJ1-2; abundance: NA; v_gene: TRBV6-5; d_gene: NA; CDR3aa: CASSSAGEGNYGYTF; CDR3nt: TGTGCCAGCAGTTCCGCAGGGGAGGGGAACTATGGCTACACCTTC
j_gene: TRBJ2-7; abundance: NA; v_gene: TRBV4-1; d_gene: TRBD1; CDR3aa: CASSQIGTGVEQYF; CDR3nt: TGCGCCAGCAGCCAGATAGGGACAGGGGTCGAGCAGTACTTC
j_gene: TRBJ2-2; abundance: few; v_gene: TRBV10-3; d_gene: TRBD1; CDR3aa: CAISETRGQGTTGELFF; CDR3nt: TGTGCCATCAGTGAAACTCGGGGACAGGGGACGACCGGGGAGCTGTTTTTT
j_gene: TRBJ2-2; abundance: NA; v_gene: TRBV11-2; d_gene: NA; CDR3aa: CASSLVGDNHGELFF; CDR3nt: TGTGCCAGCAGCTTAGTCGGGGACAATCACGGGGAGCTGTTTTTT
j_gene: TRBJ1-5; abundance: NA; v_gene: TRBV7-2; d_gene: TRBD1; CDR3aa: CASSLAGQGGSNQPQHF; CDR3nt: TGTGCCAGCAGCTTAGCGGGACAGGGAGGTAGCAATCAGCCCCAGCATTTT
j_gene: TRBJ2-5; abundance: NA; v_gene: TRBV18; d_gene: TRBD1; CDR3aa: CASSQGAEETQYF; CDR3nt: TGTGCCAGCTCACAGGGGGCTGAGGAGACCCAGTACTTC
j_gene: TRBJ1-4; abundance: NA; v_gene: TRBV4-3; d_gene: NA; CDR3aa: CASSQQIGVEKLFF; CDR3nt: TGCGCCAGCAGCCAACAAATCGGGGTTGAAAAACTGTTTTTT
j_gene: TRBJ1-2; abundance: NA; v_gene: TRBV10-3; d_gene: TRBD1; CDR3aa: CATSVGDRINYGYTF; CDR3nt: TGTGCCACCAGTGTAGGGGACAGAATTAACTATGGCTACACCTTC
j_gene: TRBJ2-7; abundance: NA; v_gene: TRBV9; d_gene: TRBD2; CDR3aa: CASSTGGSNEQYF; CDR3nt: TGTGCCAGCAGCACGGGGGGTTCCAACGAGCAGTACTTC
j_gene: TRBJ2-7; abundance: NA; v_gene: TRBV7-9; d_gene: NA; CDR3aa: CASSSHYEQYF; CDR3nt: TGTGCCAGCAGCTCCCACTACGAGCAGTACTTC
j_gene: TRBJ2-2; abundance: NA; v_gene: TRBV2; d_gene: NA; CDR3aa: CASNLEQTGELFF; CDR3nt: TGTGCCAGCAACCTGGAACAGACCGGGGAGCTGTTTTTT
j_gene: TRBJ1-2; abundance: NA; v_gene: TRBV2; d_gene: TRBD1; CDR3aa: CASRDRSTSNYGYTF; CDR3nt: TGTGCCAGCAGGGACAGGTCTACATCTAACTATGGCTACACCTTC
j_gene: TRBJ2-7; abundance: NA; v_gene: TRBV10-3; d_gene: NA; CDR3aa: CAISDAGASYEQYF; CDR3nt: TGTGCCATCAGTGATGCAGGGGCCTCCTACGAGCAGTACTTC
j_gene: TRBJ2-3; abundance: NA; v_gene: TRBV4-2; d_gene: TRBD1; CDR3aa: CASSQRPGTGGTDTQYF; CDR3nt: TGTGCCAGCAGCCAACGCCCGGGGACAGGGGGCACAGATACGCAGTATTTT
j_gene: TRBJ1-5; abundance: NA; v_gene: TRBV11-2; d_gene: NA; CDR3aa: CASSLDREQPQHF; CDR3nt: TGTGCCAGCAGCTTAGACCGGGAACAGCCCCAGCATTTT
j_gene: TRBJ1-6; abundance: NA; v_gene: TRBV7-2; d_gene: NA; CDR3aa: CASILKGVGSYNSPLHF; CDR3nt: TGTGCCAGCATCCTCAAGGGGGTTGGCTCCTATAATTCACCCCTCCACTTT
j_gene: TRBJ1-1; abundance: NA; v_gene: TRBV7-2; d_gene: NA; CDR3aa: CASSLAVGGRTEAFF; CDR3nt: TGTGCCAGCAGCTTAGCGGTGGGGGGACGGACTGAAGCTTTCTTT
j_gene: TRBJ2-1; abundance: few; v_gene: TRBV4-3; d_gene: NA; CDR3aa: CASSHSSSYNEQFF; CDR3nt: TGCGCCAGCAGCCACTCGAGCTCCTACAATGAGCAGTTCTTC
j_gene: TRBJ1-2; abundance: NA; v_gene: TRBV19; d_gene: NA; CDR3aa: CASSMGPRDYGYTF; CDR3nt: TGTGCCAGTAGTATGGGGCCCAGGGACTATGGCTACACCTTC
j_gene: TRBJ1-4; abundance: NA; v_gene: TRBV29-1; d_gene: NA; CDR3aa: CSVEDLGEGNEKLFF; CDR3nt: TGCAGCGTTGAAGATCTAGGGGAAGGTAATGAAAAACTGTTTTTT
j_gene: TRBJ2-5; abundance: NA; v_gene: TRBV7-2; d_gene: NA; CDR3aa: CASSPVGGPNNQETQYF; CDR3nt: TGTGCCAGCAGCCCGGTCGGGGGACCCAATAATCAAGAGACCCAGTACTTC
j_gene: TRBJ2-7; abundance: NA; v_gene: TRBV5-1; d_gene: TRBD1; CDR3aa: CASSSLQGITGEQYF; CDR3nt: TGCGCCAGCAGTTCCTTACAGGGGATTACTGGCGAGCAGTACTTC
j_gene: TRBJ2-1; abundance: NA; v_gene: TRBV6-5; d_gene: NA; CDR3aa: CASSQDNEQFF; CDR3nt: TGTGCCAGCAGTCAGGACAATGAGCAGTTCTTC
j_gene: TRBJ1-2; abundance: NA; v_gene: TRBV7-6; d_gene: NA; CDR3aa: CASSLGGSYGYTF; CDR3nt: TGTGCCAGCAGCTTAGGCGGGAGCTATGGCTACACCTTC
j_gene: TRBJ2-7; abundance: NA; v_gene: TRBV9; d_gene: TRBD2; CDR3aa: CASSPLSGANHEQYF; CDR3nt: TGTGCCAGCAGCCCGTTAAGCGGGGCGAATCACGAGCAGTACTTC
j_gene: TRBJ1-3; abundance: NA; v_gene: TRBV7-2; d_gene: TRBD1; CDR3aa: CASSFGQGNSGNTIYF; CDR3nt: TGTGCCAGCAGCTTCGGACAGGGGAACTCTGGAAACACCATATATTTT
j_gene: TRBJ2-7; abundance: few; v_gene: TRBV7-3; d_gene: NA; CDR3aa: CASSLEGREQYF; CDR3nt: TGTGCCAGCAGCTTAGAGGGTCGGGAGCAGTACTTC
j_gene: TRBJ1-1; abundance: NA; v_gene: TRBV6-5; d_gene: NA; CDR3aa: CASSALRGVNTEAFF; CDR3nt: TGTGCCAGCAGTGCCCTACGGGGGGTGAACACTGAAGCTTTCTTT
j_gene: TRBJ1-2; abundance: few; v_gene: TRBV7-9; d_gene: NA; CDR3aa: CASSSHTGLLGYGYTF; CDR3nt: TGTGCCAGCAGCTCCCATACAGGGCTACTAGGCTATGGCTACACCTTC
j_gene: TRBJ2-7; abundance: NA; v_gene: TRBV12-5; d_gene: TRBD1; CDR3aa: CASGSNPGQALGEQYF; CDR3nt: TGTGCTAGTGGCTCGAACCCGGGACAGGCGCTCGGCGAGCAGTACTTC
j_gene: TRBJ1-1; abundance: few; v_gene: TRBV5-1; d_gene: NA; CDR3aa: CASSSLREDPLEAFF; CDR3nt: TGCGCCAGCAGCTCCCTCCGGGAGGACCCGCTGGAAGCTTTCTTT
j_gene: TRBJ2-2; abundance: many; v_gene: TRBV11-3; d_gene: NA; CDR3aa: CASSLNRGTGELFF; CDR3nt: TGTGCCAGCAGCTTGAACCGAGGCACCGGGGAGCTGTTTTTT
j_gene: TRBJ2-7; abundance: NA; v_gene: TRBV11-2; d_gene: TRBD2; CDR3aa: CASSPGPGLARYEQYF; CDR3nt: TGTGCCAGCAGCCCAGGGCCGGGACTAGCGAGATACGAGCAGTACTTC
j_gene: TRBJ2-2; abundance: NA; v_gene: TRBV5-4; d_gene: NA; CDR3aa: CASSFRDNLSGELFF; CDR3nt: TGTGCCAGCAGCTTCCGGGACAATCTGTCCGGGGAGCTGTTTTTT
j_gene: TRBJ2-3; abundance: NA; v_gene: TRBV5-1; d_gene: TRBD2; CDR3aa: CASSLGRGGIADTQYF; CDR3nt: TGCGCCAGCAGCTTGGGGCGGGGGGGCATCGCAGATACGCAGTATTTT
j_gene: TRBJ2-2; abundance: NA; v_gene: TRBV5-1; d_gene: TRBD1; CDR3aa: CASSRQGTGELFF; CDR3nt: TGCGCCAGCAGTAGACAGGGGACCGGGGAGCTGTTTTTT
j_gene: TRBJ1-5; abundance: once; v_gene: TRBV29-1; d_gene: TRBD1; CDR3aa: CSVASTGVNQPQHF; CDR3nt: TGCAGCGTTGCGTCGACAGGGGTCAATCAGCCCCAGCATTTT
j_gene: TRBJ1-4; abundance: few; v_gene: TRBV10-3; d_gene: NA; CDR3aa: CAISREGGGEKLFF; CDR3nt: TGTGCCATCAGCAGGGAGGGGGGAGGCGAAAAACTGTTTTTT
j_gene: TRBJ1-2; abundance: few; v_gene: TRBV10-3; d_gene: TRBD1; CDR3aa: CAISEHPTGGTYGYTF; CDR3nt: TGTGCCATCAGTGAGCACCCGACAGGGGGAACCTATGGCTACACCTTC
j_gene: TRBJ2-1; abundance: few; v_gene: TRBV18; d_gene: TRBD2; CDR3aa: CASSPLAAGGYNEQFF; CDR3nt: TGTGCCAGCTCACCGTTAGCAGCGGGGGGGTACAATGAGCAGTTCTTC
j_gene: TRBJ1-2; abundance: few; v_gene: TRBV29-1; d_gene: TRBD1; CDR3aa: CSAWTGTYGYTF; CDR3nt: TGCAGCGCATGGACAGGCACCTATGGCTACACCTTC
j_gene: TRBJ1-1; abundance: NA; v_gene: TRBV5-1; d_gene: NA; CDR3aa: CASSLESRPTEAFF; CDR3nt: TGCGCCAGCAGCTTGGAGTCCAGGCCCACTGAAGCTTTCTTT
j_gene: TRBJ2-1; abundance: NA; v_gene: TRBV5-1; d_gene: TRBD2; CDR3aa: CASSPGAGGAEQFF; CDR3nt: TGCGCCAGCAGCCCTGGGGCGGGGGGCGCTGAGCAGTTCTTC
j_gene: TRBJ1-4; abundance: NA; v_gene: TRBV15; d_gene: TRBD1; CDR3aa: CATSRTRQGNNEKLFF; CDR3nt: TGTGCCACCAGCAGAACAAGACAGGGGAACAATGAAAAACTGTTTTTT
j_gene: TRBJ1-6; abundance: NA; v_gene: TRBV7-8; d_gene: NA; CDR3aa: CASAPPGGVLSPLHF; CDR3nt: TGTGCCAGCGCCCCCCCCGGCGGTGTCCTTTCACCCCTCCACTTT
j_gene: TRBJ2-7; abundance: NA; v_gene: TRBV9; d_gene: NA; CDR3aa: CASSVAGQAYEQYF; CDR3nt: TGTGCCAGCAGCGTAGCTGGTCAGGCCTACGAGCAGTACTTC
j_gene: TRBJ2-7; abundance: NA; v_gene: TRBV7-2; d_gene: TRBD1; CDR3aa: CASGTYGTGSYEQYF; CDR3nt: TGTGCCAGCGGCACCTATGGGACAGGGTCGTACGAGCAGTACTTC
j_gene: TRBJ2-7; abundance: NA; v_gene: TRBV7-9; d_gene: NA; CDR3aa: CASSDSPFYEQYF; CDR3nt: TGTGCCAGCAGCGACAGCCCCTTCTACGAGCAGTACTTC